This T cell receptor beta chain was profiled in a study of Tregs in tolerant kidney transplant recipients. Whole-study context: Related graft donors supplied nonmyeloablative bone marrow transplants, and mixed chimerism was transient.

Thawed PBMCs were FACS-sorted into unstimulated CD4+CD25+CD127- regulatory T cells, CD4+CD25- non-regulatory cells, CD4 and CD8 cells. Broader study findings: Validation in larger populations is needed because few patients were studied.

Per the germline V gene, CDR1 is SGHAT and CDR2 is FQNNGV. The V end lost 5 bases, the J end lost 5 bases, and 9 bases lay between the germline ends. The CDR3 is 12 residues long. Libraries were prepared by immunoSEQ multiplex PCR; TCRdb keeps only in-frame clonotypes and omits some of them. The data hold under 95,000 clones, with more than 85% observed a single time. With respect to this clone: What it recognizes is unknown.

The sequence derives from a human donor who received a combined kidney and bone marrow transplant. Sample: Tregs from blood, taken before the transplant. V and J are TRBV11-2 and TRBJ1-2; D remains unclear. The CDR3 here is CASSQNEYGYTF. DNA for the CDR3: TGTGCCAGCAGCCAGAACGAGTATGGCTACACCTTC.